The 10 T cell receptor beta chains presented below share a single source sample, sequenced in a study of CD8+ T cells in alopecia areata. Extracted RNA was reverse transcribed into cDNA, the sequencing template. Clones were sequenced by immunoSEQ multiplex PCR, and TCRdb holds only the in-frame ones, with some missing. Altogether around 140,000 clones are present, roughly 50% being singletons, with the ten largest covering over 5.5%. The sample taken for sequencing was CD4+ T cells sorted from blood. The receptors come from a human donor with alopecia areata.

The chain carries TRBV2 and TRBJ2-6, with D hard to call. The CDR3 covers 12 residues. Per germline, CDR1 SNHLY and CDR2 FYNNEI. Trimming removed 4 bases at V and 3 bases at J, with 1 base between. The CDR3 here is CASSVGANVLTF. CDR3 coding DNA: TGTGCCAGCAGTGTTGGGGCCAACGTCCTGACTTTC.

This chain connects TRBV27 to TRBJ2-1; 7 positions agree with TRBD1. Germline values: CDR1 MNHEY, CDR2 SMNVEV (reference sequence). The CDR3 length is 15 residues. V shed 6 bases, J shed 0 bases, and the junction held 5 bases outside the gene matches. The CDR3 loop is CASRRRDSSYNEQFF. CDR3 DNA: TGTGCCAGCAGGAGAAGGGACAGCTCCTACAATGAGCAGTTCTTC.

The chain is built from TRBV7-3 and TRBJ2-3; TRBD2 might be the D (5 bases). Trimming left V 2 bases short and J 2 bases short, with 8 bases between. The CDR3 consists of 14 residues. Germline CDR1 reads SGHTA; CDR2 reads FQGTGA. Here the CDR3 reads CASSLGLNTDTQYF. The CDR3 DNA reads as TGTGCCAGCAGCTTAGGACTTAACACAGATACGCAGTATTTT.

This clone was counted only a few times. The V gene is TRBV18, the J gene TRBJ1-1; unclear D gene. Germline assignment: CDR1 KGHSH and CDR2 LQKENI. V lost 4 bases, J lost 3 bases, and 12 bases lay in between. There are 14 residues in the CDR3. CDR3 sequence (DNA): TGTGCCAGCTCACAGGTTCAGAGGGACACTGAAGCTTTCTTT. As protein: CASSQVQRDTEAFF.

The chain employs TRBV5-1 and TRBJ1-1, with TRBD1 as a possible D gene (6 bases). Germline V gene data show CDR1 as SGHRS and CDR2 as YFSETQ. The CDR3 contains 12 residues. V was clipped by 3 bases and J by 10 bases, with 13 bases between them. CDR3 DNA: TGCGCCAGCAGCTGGGACACATCGGGAGCTTTCTTT. It is translated as CASSWDTSGAFF. The entire variable domain, with the rest obtained from reference TRBV5-1 and TRBJ1-1, is as follows: KAGVTQTPRYLIKTRGQQVTLSCSPISGHRSVSWYQQTPGQGLQFLFEYFSETQRNKGNFPGRFSGRQFSNSRSEMNVSTLELGDSALYLCASSWDTSGAFFGQGTRLTVV.

This clone was seen more than once but under ten times. The chain links TRBV7-3 to TRBJ2-2; the match to TRBD1 covers 10 bases. Germline V gene sequence: CDR1 SGHTA, CDR2 FQGTGA. The V gene end was trimmed by 6 bases and the J gene end by 7 bases; junction bases not matched to a gene: 5. The CDR3 length is 14 residues. The CDR3 DNA is TGTGCCAGCAGAGACAGGGGGCAGATCGGGGAGCTGTTTTTT. As protein: CASRDRGQIGELFF.

There are a few counts of this clone. DNA of the CDR3: TGTGCCAGCAGCCCCTGGGGCCAAGGGGAGACAGATACGCAGTATTTT. Translated, it gives CASSPWGQGETDTQYF. V gene TRBV7-3 combines with J gene TRBJ2-3; the D call may be TRBD1 or TRBD2 (5 bases each). Germline V CDR1 and CDR2: SGHTA, FQGTGA. V gave up 5 bases and J gave up 3 bases, with 18 bases separating them. This CDR3 contains 16 residues.

The chain recombines TRBV28 with TRBJ1-4, with D perhaps matching TRBD1 (5 bases). Trimming took off 5 bases at V and 8 bases at J, with 18 bases between the two ends. Germline V gene lookup returns CDR1 MDHEN and CDR2 SYDVKM. CDR3 length: 15 amino acids. The CDR3 coding sequence is TGTGCCAGCAGTCCCGGGACCGCTAGGGACGAAAAACTGTTTTTT. Translated: CASSPGTARDEKLFF.

The V and J genes are TRBV16 and TRBJ1-5; the D gene is possibly TRBD1 (5 bases). V lost 4 bases and J lost 5, with 15 bases in between. Germline V CDR1 and CDR2: KGHSY, FQNENV. This CDR3 spans 15 amino acids. CDR3 nucleotides: TGTGCCAGCAGCCCACGGGGAGGGGTGGATCAGCCCCAGCATTTT. As protein: CASSPRGGVDQPQHF.

In its sample, this clone was seen a few times. The V gene is TRBV28, the J gene TRBJ2-1; 11 bases map to TRBD1. CDR3 length: 15 residues. Germline V lookup: CDR1 MDHEN, CDR2 SYDVKM. V lost 3 bases, J lost 8 bases, and 6 bases stayed unmatched. The DNA for the CDR3 is TGTGCCAGCAGTTTGCCGGGACAGGGGGAACATGAGCAGTTCTTC. Translated, it gives CASSLPGQGEHEQFF.